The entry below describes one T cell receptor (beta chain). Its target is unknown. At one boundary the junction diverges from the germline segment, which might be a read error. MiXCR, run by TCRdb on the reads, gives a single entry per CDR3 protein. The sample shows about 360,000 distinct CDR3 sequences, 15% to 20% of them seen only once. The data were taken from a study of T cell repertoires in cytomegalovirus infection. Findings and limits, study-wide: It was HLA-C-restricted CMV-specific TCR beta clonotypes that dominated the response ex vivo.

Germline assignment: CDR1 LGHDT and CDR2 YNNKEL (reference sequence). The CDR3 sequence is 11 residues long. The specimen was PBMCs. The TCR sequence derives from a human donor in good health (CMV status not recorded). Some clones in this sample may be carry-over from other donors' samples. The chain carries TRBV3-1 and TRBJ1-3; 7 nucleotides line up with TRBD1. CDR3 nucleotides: TGTGCCAGCAGCTCGACCCGGGACAGAGATTTT. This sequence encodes CASSSTRDRDF.